A single sample is the source of the 3 T cell receptor beta chains below, sequenced in a study of blood T cell repertoires in COVID-19. Clones were read by immunoSEQ multiplex PCR, and TCRdb kept only the in-frame ones, dropping some. The profile shows some 200,000 clones, about 81% of them singletons. The sequenced sample consisted of peripheral blood. The receptors stem from a woman aged 70-85 years with COVID-19, enrolled during active disease.

This chain connects TRBV19 to TRBJ2-7; D is perhaps TRBD1 (5 bases). The CDR3 covers 14 residues. Germline V lookup: CDR1 LNHDA, CDR2 SQIVND (reference sequence). Trimming removed 6 bases at V and 4 bases at J, with 16 bases between. DNA of the CDR3: TGTGCCAGTAGCTTCGTGTCAGGGAATTACGAGCAGTACTTC. Residues: CASSFVSGNYEQYF.

The V gene is TRBV6-6, the J gene TRBJ1-1; D gene uncertain. The germline V gene has CDR1 MNHNY and CDR2 SVGAGI (reference sequence). The CDR3 covers 14 residues. Between the trimmed V and J ends, which lost 4 bases and 1 base, there was a span of 10 bases. The CDR3 DNA sequence: TGTGCCAGCAGTTGGGTCCAGGCGAACACTGAAGCTTTCTTT. Its translation: CASSWVQANTEAFF.

This clone was seen a handful of times. The gene calls are TRBV5-1 and TRBJ1-1; D remains ambiguous. CDR1 is SGHRS, CDR2 YFSETQ, per germline. The length of the CDR3 is 15 residues. The ends were cut back, 3 bases at V and 4 bases at J, with 16 bases in the middle. CDR3 residues: CASSSERAFGTEAFF. DNA of the CDR3: TGCGCCAGCAGCTCCGAGCGGGCTTTTGGCACTGAAGCTTTCTTT.